What follows describes a single T cell receptor beta chain. Its antigen is undetermined. This sample is drawn from a study of cytomegalovirus exposure and HLA in healthy donors. Broader study findings: The classifier, whose performance was assessed in both the original and validation cohorts, reportedly diagnosed cytomegalovirus status with high specificity and sensitivity. One cluster of highly shared sequence variants probably arose as a sequencing artifact. Most sequenced TCRs were rare (though some public TCRs occurred in many donors).

Germline V gene sequence: CDR1 MDHEN, CDR2 SYDVKM. CDR3 length: 13 amino acids. Trimming left V 5 bases short and J 4 bases short, with 9 bases between. The PCR ran on 60 Vbeta and 13 Jbeta primers. Profiling relied on immunoSEQ multiplex PCR, and the TCRdb table lists in-frame clones only, not all of them. The sample contains approximately 200,000 clones, roughly 85% of which appear only once. The rearrangement joins TRBV28 to TRBJ1-3, with D maybe TRBD1 (6 bases). The clonotype originates from a woman in her forties or fifties in good health and CMV-seronegative. Sequencing input: PBMCs. The CDR3 DNA reads as TGTGCCAGCAGTGGGACACAAGGAAACACCATATATTTT. The encoded protein is CASSGTQGNTIYF.